The 8 T cell receptor beta chains in this list originate from one sample, sequenced in a study of vaccination effects on CD4 cells after COVID-19. Their recognized antigens are unknown. The table came from immunoSEQ multiplex PCR; TCRdb's copy has only in-frame clones and leaves some out. In the table there are tens of thousands of clones, 82% of which are singletons. CD4+ T cells were isolated after about eleven days of culture. The sample was CD4+ T cells from PBMCs cultured without peptide, taken before COVID-19 vaccination. The receptor set was obtained from a human donor who received a COVID-19 vaccine.

The CDR3 nucleotides read TGCGCCAGCAGCTTGGCCGGGTTCGGGTTTAGCGAGACCCAGTACTTC. This translates into CASSLAGFGFSETQYF. The V gene is TRBV5-1, the J gene TRBJ2-5; D is ambiguous. Germline V gives CDR1 SGHRS, CDR2 YFSETQ. V was cut by 0 bases and J by 5 bases, with 17 bases left in between. This CDR3 region has 16 residues.

The chain is built from TRBV20-1 and TRBJ1-5; 7 nucleotides align to TRBD1. Germline CDR1 reads DFQATT; CDR2 reads SNEGSKA (reference sequence). The CDR3 length is 14 residues. V was pared by 3 bases and J by 2 bases, with 4 bases of the junction left unmatched. CDR3: CSASSTGGNQPQHF. The CDR3 coding sequence is TGCAGTGCTAGTAGCACAGGGGGCAATCAGCCCCAGCATTTT.

The chain carries TRBV19 and TRBJ1-6; D may be TRBD1 (6 bases). Germline values: CDR1 LNHDA, CDR2 SQIVND (reference sequence). The CDR3 contains 17 residues. Trimming left V 3 bases short and J 2 bases short, with 14 bases between. The CDR3 DNA reads as TGTGCCAGTAGTATGACAGGAGTCATGGCCTATAATTCACCCCTCCACTTT. Translation: CASSMTGVMAYNSPLHF. The full variable domain, its missing parts supplied by reference TRBV19 and TRBJ1-6, is DGGITQSPKYLFRKEGQNVTLSCEQNLNHDAMYWYRQDPGQGLRLIYYSQIVNDFQKGDIAEGYSVSREKKESFPLTVTSAQKNPTAFYLCASSMTGVMAYNSPLHFGNGTRLTVT.

The chain joins TRBV5-1 to TRBJ2-1, with 13 bases aligning to TRBD2. The CDR3 has 20 residues. J was trimmed by 6 bases and V by 0 bases; bases with no gene match: 15. Germline CDR1 and CDR2: SGHRS and YFSETQ. CDR3 sequence reads: CASSLAGTSGAIGVSNEQFF. CDR3 DNA: TGCGCCAGCAGCTTGGCCGGGACTAGCGGGGCCATAGGGGTAAGCAATGAGCAGTTCTTC.

This clone was observed a single time. The chain is built from TRBV24-1 and TRBJ1-5, with TRBD1 as a possible D gene (5 bases). Looked up from germline, CDR1 is KGHDR and CDR2 is SFDVKD. The CDR3 spans 17 residues. V was pared by 2 bases and J by 7 bases, with 20 bases between. The CDR3, as DNA: TGTGCCACCAGTGATTCGAGGGTAGGAGGGACGAGGCAGCCCCAGCATTTT. Encoded protein: CATSDSRVGGTRQPQHF.

The chain joins TRBV19 to TRBJ1-3; D ambiguous. Trimming removed 6 bases from V and 0 bases from J, with 9 bases in between. Germline assignment: CDR1 LNHDA and CDR2 SQIVND (reference sequence). The CDR3 sequence is 14 residues long. This CDR3 reads CASRDWSSGNTIYF. CDR3 bases: TGTGCCAGTAGGGACTGGAGCTCTGGAAACACCATATATTTT.

This clone showed up just a few times. The V call is TRBV2, the J call TRBJ1-1; the D is unclear. Germline-derived CDR1 and CDR2 are SNHLY and FYNNEI. V lost 6 bases and J 6 bases, leaving 17 bases between the germline ends. There are 14 residues in the CDR3. For the CDR3, the DNA is TGTGCCAGCAGCCCTAGTACTTTATGGGCTGAAGCTTTCTTT. It is translated as CASSPSTLWAEAFF. Complete variable domain (other parts from reference TRBV2 and TRBJ1-1): EPEVTQTPSHQVTQMGQEVILRCVPISNHLYFYWYRQILGQKVEFLVSFYNNEISEKSEIFDDQFSVERPDGSNFTLKIRSTKLEDSAMYFCASSPSTLWAEAFFGQGTRLTVV.

The rearrangement links TRBV11-2 to TRBJ2-5, with 10 bases lining up with TRBD2. Germline V lookup: CDR1 SGHAT, CDR2 FQNNGV. Unmatched junction bases numbered 13, after V lost 4 bases and J lost 5 bases. The CDR3 is made up of 17 amino acids. CDR3 region: CASSSSHGAGGLETQYF. The CDR3 nucleotides are TGTGCCAGCAGCTCGTCCCATGGAGCGGGGGGGCTGGAGACCCAGTACTTC. Full variable domain (outside the CDR3, taken from reference TRBV11-2 and TRBJ2-5): EAGVAQSPRYKIIEKRQSVAFWCNPISGHATLYWYQQILGQGPKLLIQFQNNGVVDDSQLPKDRFSAERLKGVDSTLKIQPAKLEDSAVYLCASSSSHGAGGLETQYFGPGTRLLVL.